This passage covers 7 T cell receptor beta chains from one sample sequenced in a study of blood T cell repertoires in COVID-19 (dated by TCRdb to the early 2020s). Libraries were made using the immunoSEQ multiplex PCR assay. This is the immuneACCESS table as TCRdb keeps it, with only in-frame sequences that have V and J called. A part of the clones is gone; compared with another copy, unresolved V genes explain less than half, and the rest is unexplained. The sample has hundreds of thousands of clones on record, 85% to 90% of them singletons. The ten largest account for 1.2% to 1.5% of the sample. The sequenced material came from peripheral blood. These receptors all come from a man older than 75 with acute or convalescent COVID-19.

This rearrangement joins TRBV18 to TRBJ1-1; 7 bases match TRBD1. The ends lost 3 bases at V and 4 bases at J; junction bases unmatched: 11. CDR3 length: 16 residues. Germline CDR1 and CDR2: KGHSH and LQKENI. The CDR3 reads CASSPKTPTGSTEAFF. The CDR3 DNA sequence: TGTGCCAGCTCACCGAAAACTCCGACAGGGAGCACTGAAGCTTTCTTT.

The chain uses TRBV27 and TRBJ2-5; no reliable D call. V was trimmed by 5 bases and J by 2 bases, leaving 9 bases between them. The CDR3 has 13 amino acids. Germline CDR1 is MNHEY and CDR2 is SMNVEV (reference sequence). In nucleotides, the CDR3 is TGTGCCAGCAGTCCTACGTGGCAAGAGACCCAGTACTTC. It translates to CASSPTWQETQYF.

Only a few counts were recorded for this clone. The chain recombines TRBV6-5 with TRBJ1-1; D unclear. V lost 5 bases to trimming and J lost 2 bases, with 9 bases between them. Germline V gene sequence: CDR1 MNHEY, CDR2 SVGAGI. The CDR3 totals 13 residues. The CDR3 sequence: CASSRTVNTEAFF. In DNA form, the CDR3 reads TGTGCCAGCAGTCGAACAGTTAACACTGAAGCTTTCTTT.

V gene TRBV29-1 combines with J gene TRBJ2-2; tentatively, D is TRBD1 (5 bases). Per the germline V gene, CDR1 is SQVTM and CDR2 is ANQGSEA. This CDR3 contains 14 residues. With 4 bases removed from V and 3 bases from J, the gap between germline ends came to 12 bases. CDR3 coding DNA: TGCAGCGTTGGGAGCAGGGTAGACACCGGGGAGCTGTTTTTT. Protein sequence: CSVGSRVDTGELFF.

The chain is built from TRBV18 and TRBJ1-4; TRBD1 might be the D (5 bases). Per germline, CDR1 KGHSH and CDR2 LQKENI. The CDR3 is made up of 15 amino acids. The V end was cut by 1 base, the J end by 2 bases, with 8 bases between. The CDR3 DNA reads TGTGCCAGCTCACCACAAAGGGGTACTAATGAAAAACTGTTTTTT. This codes for CASSPQRGTNEKLFF.

The rearrangement uses TRBV6-2 or TRBV6-3 and TRBJ2-3; TRBD2 aligns across 10 bases. The trim removed 4 bases at V and 0 bases at J, leaving 4 bases unmatched. From germline, CDR1 is MNHEY and CDR2 SVGEGT. The CDR3 loop spans 16 amino acids. This CDR3 reads CASSFVAGGSTDTQYF. CDR3 in DNA: TGTGCCAGCAGTTTCGTAGCGGGGGGAAGCACAGATACGCAGTATTTT.

This clone was recorded once. CDR3 bases: TGTGCCACCAGTTCCAGCGGGAGGGGGAATGAGCAGTTCTTC. Translated, it gives CATSSSGRGNEQFF. The chain joins TRBV24-1 to TRBJ2-1, with 10 bases that match TRBD2. This CDR3 spans 14 amino acids. Germline CDR1 and CDR2: KGHDR and SFDVKD. The V segment lost 6 bases and the J segment 7 bases; nucleotides outside the gene matches: 5.